A selection of T cell receptor beta chains follows, all from one sample in a study of blood T cell repertoires in COVID-19. Sequencing used immunoSEQ multiplex PCR; TCRdb keeps in-frame clones, though not all of them. The sample lists about 140,000 clones, approximately 84% occurring once. The specimen was peripheral blood. Receptors originate from an older woman with acute or convalescent COVID-19. Both conserved end residues are part of each CDR3. D genes are given only for firm matches. Part of the rows lack a size; the others show once, few, many or a class for expanded clones.

cdr3_nt: TGTGCCAGTAGTATATGGGTCGGGGTGAACTCAGGTGGGACCGGGGAGCTGTTTTTT
cdr3_aa: CASSIWVGVNSGGTGELFF
clone_size: .
v_call: TRBV19
j_call: TRBJ2-2
d_call: .

cdr3_nt: TGTGCCAGCAGGTCACTAGCGGGACTTTCAGATACGCAGTATTTT
cdr3_aa: CASRSLAGLSDTQYF
clone_size: .
v_call: TRBV28
j_call: TRBJ2-3
d_call: TRBD2

cdr3_nt: TGTGCCAGCAGCTTAGTAGGTTTGGGACAGCTCTTT
cdr3_aa: CASSLVGLGQLF
clone_size: .
v_call: TRBV11-2
j_call: TRBJ1-1
d_call: TRBD1

cdr3_nt: TGTGCCAGCAGCAAGGGGACTAGCGGGAGGGCCACAGATACGCAGTATTTT
cdr3_aa: CASSKGTSGRATDTQYF
clone_size: .
v_call: TRBV21-1
j_call: TRBJ2-3
d_call: .

cdr3_nt: TGTGCTAGTGGATTACATACTAGCGGGAGGTTCTACAATGAGCAGTTCTTC
cdr3_aa: CASGLHTSGRFYNEQFF
clone_size: .
v_call: TRBV12-5
j_call: TRBJ2-1
d_call: TRBD2

cdr3_nt: TGTGCCAGCAGTAACAAAGGCCGGACACAGGTCTACAATGAGCAGTTCTTC
cdr3_aa: CASSNKGRTQVYNEQFF
clone_size: .
v_call: TRBV27
j_call: TRBJ2-1
d_call: .

cdr3_nt: TGTGCCAGCAGCTTAGACGGCGGGAGCACAGATACGCAGTATTTT
cdr3_aa: CASSLDGGSTDTQYF
clone_size: .
v_call: TRBV7-6
j_call: TRBJ2-3
d_call: .

cdr3_nt: TGTGCCAGCAGCTTAAGCGGGAGGAGATACAATGAGCAGTTCTTC
cdr3_aa: CASSLSGRRYNEQFF
clone_size: .
v_call: TRBV7-2
j_call: TRBJ2-1
d_call: TRBD2

cdr3_nt: TGTGCCAGTAGTACATGGCAAAACACCGGGGAGCTGTTTTTT
cdr3_aa: CASSTWQNTGELFF
clone_size: .
v_call: TRBV19
j_call: TRBJ2-2
d_call: .

cdr3_nt: TGCGCCAGCAGAGGCGGTACCACCGGGGAGCTGTTTTTT
cdr3_aa: CASRGGTTGELFF
clone_size: .
v_call: TRBV10-1
j_call: TRBJ2-2
d_call: .

cdr3_nt: TGTGCCAGCAGTGACCGGACAGGGAGGAGCTCACCCCTCCACTTT
cdr3_aa: CASSDRTGRSSPLHF
clone_size: .
v_call: TRBV6-1
j_call: TRBJ1-6
d_call: TRBD1

cdr3_nt: TGTGCCAGCAGTGCCGCTACTAGCGTCTTCAGCTCCTACAATGAGCAGTTCTTC
cdr3_aa: CASSAATSVFSSYNEQFF
clone_size: few
v_call: TRBV6-2/TRBV6-3
j_call: TRBJ2-1
d_call: TRBD2

cdr3_nt: TGTGCCTGGAGTTCGCTAAATGAGCAGTTCTTC
cdr3_aa: CAWSSLNEQFF
clone_size: .
v_call: TRBV30
j_call: TRBJ2-1
d_call: .

cdr3_nt: TGTGCCAGCAGCCGGACTAGCGGGAGCTCCTACAATGAGCAGTTCTTC
cdr3_aa: CASSRTSGSSYNEQFF
clone_size: .
v_call: TRBV7-9
j_call: TRBJ2-1
d_call: TRBD2

cdr3_nt: TGCAGTGCCCAGTCCTACAATGAGCAGTTCTTC
cdr3_aa: CSAQSYNEQFF
clone_size: .
v_call: TRBV20-1
j_call: TRBJ2-1
d_call: .

cdr3_nt: TGCGCCAGCAGCTTGGTACCGCAGGGTAACTACGAGCAGTACTTC
cdr3_aa: CASSLVPQGNYEQYF
clone_size: .
v_call: TRBV5-1
j_call: TRBJ2-7
d_call: .